The T cell receptor (beta chain) under discussion was sequenced for a study of graft-versus-host responses after intestinal transplantation (dated by TCRdb to 2020 to 2023). Regarding the study in general: The transplants that recipients got were multivisceral, liver-intestinal, or isolated intestinal. Every recipient was given anti-thymocyte globulin induction, then maintenance tacrolimus and steroids for about three years. Graft-versus-host and host-versus-graft alloreactive T cell clones were tracked in the graft, circulation and bone marrow after intestinal transplantation using bulk TCR-beta CDR3 sequencing. Alloreactive clones were identified by sequencing pre-transplant mixed lymphocyte reaction products and comparing them with unstimulated pre-transplant donor and recipient T cells. The cohort enrolled some 24 intestinal transplant recipients, one of whom was a retransplant, and a few patients without pretransplant specimens were excluded. A peak of at least 4% donor T cells among recipient peripheral blood mononuclear cells was the definition used for donor T cell macrochimerism. Samples from a few later patients were sequenced in-house on an Illumina MiSeq with MiXCR processing rather than by the commercial service. The full study reports these points: High GvH to HvG T cell clonal ratios were observed in the allografts of patients with donor T cell macrochimerism. GvH clones were found in recipient bone marrow, and some of the GvH clones appeared earlier in ileal mucosa or blood, which is consistent with an intestinal mucosal origin. The conclusions were limited by the relatively low number and heterogeneity of the intestinal transplant patients. Early after transplant, peak levels of circulating GvH clones were associated with declines in HvG clones.

Receptors were amplified or captured by the immunoSEQ multiplex PCR assay. For most patients, genomic DNA was isolated with the Qiagen DNeasy Blood and Tissue Kit and sent frozen to Adaptive Biotechnologies for TCR sequencing. High-throughput TCR-beta CDR3 sequencing of genomic DNA from most patients was performed by Adaptive Biotechnologies. Per the authors' processing: TCR sequencing data for some 19 patients were retrieved from Adaptive's ImmunoSEQ software; a few other patients were processed with MiXCR and VDJtools. To correct CD4 versus CD8 sorting errors, any sequence found in both subsets at a frequency ratio below 5:1 was removed. CDR3 nucleotide sequences shared between donor and recipient were removed because the origin of such sequences could not be assigned. To be classed as alloreactive, a clone needed at least 2-fold expansion over unstimulated cells and a minimum CFSE-low frequency of 0.002% (template counts) or 0.001% (read counts). Mappable clones were those detected in sequenced pre-transplant spleen, lymph node, or MLR CFSE-low populations of the donor or recipient. Cumulative frequency of alloreactive clones was calculated as a percentage of all sequences weighted by copy number. In its TCRdb copy, this immuneACCESS table keeps in-frame sequences only and misses some clones. Where compared with another copy, unresolved V genes explain less than half of these, and the others have no known cause. That table furnishes V, J and clone size, whereas the DNA furnished D and trimming. For this sample there are 50,000 to 60,000 clones; about nine tenths appear just once. The ten largest clonotypes hold approximately 2.7% of the sample.

Read against the paper, the sample's time point label means: cells obtained before transplantation from donor or recipient. CD3+CD4+ and CD3+CD8+ populations were FACS-sorted from unstimulated pre-transplant donor and recipient cells taken from spleen or lymph nodes. V sheds 6 bases and J sheds 9 bases, leaving 18 bases between their ends. From a lookup of the germline V gene, CDR1 and CDR2 are MDHEN and SYDVKM. From the cysteine through the phenylalanine, the CDR3 covers 15 amino acids. Only the CDR3 region is kept as DNA, spanning 45 bases read in frame from base 1. For this clone: This receptor's antigen is unknown. Qualities for individual bases were not recorded, and no much larger clone is one base off.

The material was unstimulated CD4+ T cells sorted from spleen or lymph node cells, obtained before transplant. The sequence was collected from a human donor who was the organ donor for an intestinal transplant. The V and J segments used are TRBV28 and TRBJ1-6; TRBD1 is a weak D gene call, 6 bases matching. Here the CDR3 is given as CASSPGTLGTSPLHF. The nucleotide sequence reads TGTGCCAGCAGCCCCGGGACATTGGGCACTTCACCCCTCCACTTT.